One and the same sample provided the 30 T cell receptor beta chains below, sequenced in a study of shared clonotypes between healthy human individuals. Method: immunoSEQ multiplex PCR; TCRdb's copy keeps in-frame clones and lacks some. The profile shows over 850,000 clones, roughly 74% of them singletons. Material: memory CD4+ T cells from PBMCs. As to subset: CD45RA-negative fraction. The receptors shown here come from a man aged 18 to 29 in good health. Some clones in this sample may be carry-over from other donors' samples.

V gene TRBV6-1 combines with J gene TRBJ1-2; D unclear. This CDR3 has 13 residues. The ends were cut back, 0 bases at V and 4 bases at J, with 6 bases in the middle. The germline V gene encodes CDR1 MNHNS and CDR2 SASEGT. CDR3 nucleotides: TGTGCCAGCAGTGAAGCGGGGATCTATGGCTACACCTTC. This sequence encodes CASSEAGIYGYTF.

V gene TRBV12-5 combines with J gene TRBJ1-1; 7 bases are shared with TRBD1. Trimming removed 1 base from V and 0 bases from J; junction bases left unmatched: 2. Germline CDR1 LGHNT, CDR2 FRNRAP. This CDR3 spans 15 amino acids. This CDR3 reads CASGLGQGLNTEAFF. CDR3 DNA sequence: TGTGCTAGTGGTTTGGGACAGGGTTTGAACACTGAAGCTTTCTTT. The full variable domain, rest sourced from reference TRBV12-5 and TRBJ1-1, is DARVTQTPRHKVTEMGQEVTMRCQPILGHNTVFWYRQTMMQGLELLAYFRNRAPLDDSGMPKDRFSAEMPDATLATLKIQPSEPRDSAVYFCASGLGQGLNTEAFFGQGTRLTVV.

The V call is TRBV27, the J call TRBJ2-7, with a possible D match to TRBD2 (7 bases). Germline V gives CDR1 MNHEY, CDR2 SMNVEV (reference sequence). This CDR3 has 14 amino acids. Trimming removed 6 bases from V and 6 bases from J, with 18 bases in between. The CDR3 DNA is TGTGCCAGCAGGCACCCTGAGGGGGGGGCCGAGCAGTACTTC. It is translated as CASRHPEGGAEQYF.

The chain combines TRBV4-3 with TRBJ2-7; D uncertain. The V gene's germline CDR1 is LGHNA and CDR2 YSLEER. The V end was cut by 0 bases, the J end by 5 bases, with 11 bases between. The CDR3 consists of 14 residues. The CDR3 bases are TGCGCCAGCAGCCAAGATAGTAGAAGGAACGAGCAGTACTTC. Encoded protein: CASSQDSRRNEQYF.

The chain has TRBV27 and TRBJ1-1; D not certain. The CDR3 runs 13 residues. The germline V gene has CDR1 MNHEY and CDR2 SMNVEV (reference sequence). V was trimmed by 5 bases and J by 8 bases, leaving 15 bases between them. CDR3 loop: CASSPREQVEAFF. CDR3 nucleotide sequence: TGTGCCAGCAGTCCCCGAGAGCAGGTGGAAGCTTTCTTT.

This clone was found a few times. This sample also contains other DNA sequences that code for the same CDR3. V usage is TRBV11-2 and J usage is TRBJ2-5; TRBD1 matches 8 bases. This CDR3 contains 14 residues. CDR1 SGHAT and CDR2 FQNNGV come from the germline V gene. With V trimmed by 5 bases and J by 3 bases, 5 bases remained unmatched. CDR3 sequence: CASSDLTGEETQYF. The CDR3 nucleotides are TGTGCCAGCAGCGACCTGACAGGGGAAGAGACCCAGTACTTC.

The sample holds a few counts of this clone. The V call is TRBV11-2, the J call TRBJ1-2; unclear D gene. CDR3 length equals 14 residues. CDR1 is SGHAT and CDR2 is FQNNGV in the germline V gene. Trimming pared 4 bases from V and 4 bases from J, leaving 13 bases between. The CDR3 DNA is TGTGCCAGCAGCTCCCTGAGGGATGCCTATGGCTACACCTTC. Translation: CASSSLRDAYGYTF.

V is TRBV6-6 and J is TRBJ1-3; D gene ambiguous. CDR3 length: 15 amino acids. Germline CDR1 is MNHNY and CDR2 is SVGAGI (reference sequence). The V end lost 2 bases, the J end lost 0 bases, and 8 bases lay between the germline ends. CDR3 loop: CASSYRGISGNTIYF. CDR3 DNA sequence: TGTGCCAGCAGTTACCGTGGAATCTCTGGAAACACCATATATTTT.

This sequence joins TRBV19 and TRBJ1-4; D is possibly TRBD1 (5 bases). V dropped 2 bases and J dropped 12 bases, with 13 bases sitting between them. Germline loops: CDR1 LNHDA, CDR2 SQIVND (reference sequence). There are 13 residues in the CDR3. CDR3 DNA: TGTGCCAGTAGTATAAGTGGAGGGGCGGAACTGTTTTTT. Protein sequence: CASSISGGAELFF.

This clone was picked up many times. V is TRBV6-1 and J is TRBJ2-1; 9 positions agree with TRBD2. V trimming: 6 bases; J trimming: 6 bases; junction bases outside the gene matches: 6. CDR3 length equals 14 residues. Germline CDR1 and CDR2: MNHNS and SASEGT. The CDR3: CASSRGGDSNEQFF. The CDR3 DNA sequence: TGTGCCAGCAGCCGCGGGGGGGACTCCAATGAGCAGTTCTTC.

In regard to this clone: Other DNA sequences from this sample encode an identical CDR3 as well. The V gene is TRBV7-6, the J gene TRBJ2-3; TRBD1 aligns across 7 bases. V trimming: 4 bases; J trimming: 2 bases; junction bases outside the gene matches: 3. The germline gives CDR1 SGHVS, CDR2 FNYEAQ. The CDR3 has 14 amino acids. The CDR3, as DNA: TGTGCCAGCAGCTCACAGGGGTCCACAGATACGCAGTATTTT. Translated, it gives CASSSQGSTDTQYF. Combining the CDR3 with reference TRBV7-6 and TRBJ2-3 gives the whole variable domain GAGVSQSPRYKVTKRGQDVALRCDPISGHVSLYWYRQALGQGPEFLTYFNYEAQQDKSGLPNDRFSAERPEGSISTLTIQRTEQRDSAMYRCASSSQGSTDTQYFGPGTRLTVL.

This clone came up once. This CDR3 reads CASSLLLAGTDTQYF. DNA of the CDR3: TGTGCCAGCAGCTTACTACTAGCGGGAACAGATACGCAGTATTTT. The genes are TRBV7-3 and TRBJ2-3; 10 nucleotides agree with TRBD2. The J segment lost 3 bases and the V segment lost 2 bases, leaving 2 bases of the junction unmatched. The V gene's germline CDR1 is SGHTA and CDR2 FQGTGA. The CDR3 extends over 15 amino acids.

This chain uses TRBV9 with TRBJ2-5, with 8 bases matching TRBD1. The J call is in doubt because the DNA end fits TRBJ2-7 better. This CDR3 comprises 15 residues. The germline gives CDR1 SGDLS, CDR2 YYNGEE. DNA for the CDR3: TGTGCCAGCAGCGTAGGGGGACAGGAGACCTACGAGCAGTACTTC. Translating gives CASSVGGQETYEQYF.

J is TRBJ2-5 and V is TRBV5-1; 7 bases agree with TRBD2. The CDR3 consists of 15 residues. V shed 4 bases, J shed 3 bases, and the junction held 9 bases outside the gene matches. Germline values: CDR1 SGHRS, CDR2 YFSETQ. This chain's CDR3 is CASSRYGGREETQYF. The CDR3 nucleotides are TGCGCCAGCAGCCGCTATGGCGGGAGAGAAGAGACCCAGTACTTC. Filled out from reference TRBV5-1 and TRBJ2-5, the complete variable domain reads KAGVTQTPRYLIKTRGQQVTLSCSPISGHRSVSWYQQTPGQGLQFLFEYFSETQRNKGNFPGRFSGRQFSNSRSEMNVSTLELGDSALYLCASSRYGGREETQYFGPGTRLLVL.

The V gene is TRBV5-1, the J gene TRBJ2-3, with D hard to call. The CDR3 length is 14 residues. Germline CDR1 and CDR2: SGHRS and YFSETQ. V was shortened by 2 bases and J by 2 bases, with 9 bases between the two germline ends. This CDR3 is CASSLSRVTDTQYF. The CDR3 DNA follows: TGCGCCAGCAGCTTATCTCGAGTCACAGATACGCAGTATTTT.

This chain joins TRBV11-3 and TRBJ2-3; TRBD2 matches at 10 bases. Germline V gives CDR1 SGHNT, CDR2 YENEEA. V shed 5 bases, J shed 6 bases, and the junction held 8 bases outside the gene matches. This CDR3 has 15 amino acids. Here the CDR3 reads CASSRSGRAGDTQYF. The CDR3 bases are TGTGCCAGCAGCCGCAGCGGGAGGGCGGGGGATACGCAGTATTTT.

The rearrangement uses TRBV6-1 and TRBJ2-1; TRBD2 agrees at 11 bases. V shed 4 bases, J shed 9 bases, and the junction held 11 bases outside the gene matches. The CDR3 sequence is 16 residues long. Germline CDR1 and CDR2: MNHNS and SASEGT. CDR3 DNA: TGTGCCAGCAGTGTGCTTAGCGGGAGGGCCGATATTGAGCAGTTCTTC. Protein sequence: CASSVLSGRADIEQFF.

This clone was seen only a few times. The chain recombines TRBV19 with TRBJ1-4; 7 positions agree with TRBD1. The CDR3 is made up of 16 amino acids. V shed 10 bases, J shed 5 bases, and the junction held 16 bases outside the gene matches. Germline V gene lookup returns CDR1 LNHDA and CDR2 SQIVND (reference sequence). Written as DNA, the CDR3 is TGTGCCACCAGGCCCCTATGGGACAGACTCAATGAAAAACTGTTTTTT. Its protein product is CATRPLWDRLNEKLFF. The full variable domain, with the rest looked up from reference TRBV19 and TRBJ1-4, is DGGITQSPKYLFRKEGQNVTLSCEQNLNHDAMYWYRQDPGQGLRLIYYSQIVNDFQKGDIAEGYSVSREKKESFPLTVTSAQKNPTAFYLCATRPLWDRLNEKLFFGSGTQLSVL.

The J gene is TRBJ1-1, the V gene TRBV5-1; D uncertain. Germline V gene lookup returns CDR1 SGHRS and CDR2 YFSETQ. The V and J ends lost 4 bases and 2 bases respectively, with 15 bases between them. There are 15 residues in the CDR3. CDR3: CASSPDPGYNTEAFF. Here the CDR3 DNA reads TGCGCCAGCAGCCCGGACCCGGGGTACAACACTGAAGCTTTCTTT.

The gene calls are TRBV4-2 and TRBJ2-7, with 10 bases that match TRBD1. Looked up from germline, CDR1 is LGHNA and CDR2 is YNFKEQ. V shed 4 bases, J shed 4 bases, and the junction held 10 bases outside the gene matches. This CDR3 region has 16 residues. The CDR3 is CASSPFWTGGKYEQYF. The CDR3 DNA sequence: TGTGCCAGCAGCCCCTTTTGGACAGGGGGGAAATACGAGCAGTACTTC.

The chain combines TRBV6-1 with TRBJ1-5; D gene ambiguous. The CDR3 covers 13 residues. With 5 bases removed from V and 9 bases from J, the gap between germline ends came to 14 bases. The germline V gene encodes CDR1 MNHNS and CDR2 SASEGT. CDR3 coding DNA: TGTGCCAGCAGTAGAGTACCTGAGGGGCCCCAGCATTTT. Translating gives CASSRVPEGPQHF.

The V call is TRBV2, the J call TRBJ1-5, with 9 bases aligning to TRBD1. The germline CDR1 and CDR2 sequences are SNHLY and FYNNEI. The CDR3 extends over 14 amino acids. V lost 6 bases to trimming and J lost 7 bases; unmatched junction nucleotides: 7. This CDR3 reads CASSGTGGAQPQHF. As DNA, the CDR3 is TGTGCCAGCAGCGGTACAGGGGGCGCACAGCCCCAGCATTTT. The full variable domain, completed using reference TRBV2 and TRBJ1-5, is EPEVTQTPSHQVTQMGQEVILRCVPISNHLYFYWYRQILGQKVEFLVSFYNNEISEKSEIFDDQFSVERPDGSNFTLKIRSTKLEDSAMYFCASSGTGGAQPQHFGDGTRLSIL.

The chain employs TRBV12-5 and TRBJ2-5; D uncertain. CDR1 and CDR2 from the germline V gene are LGHNT and FRNRAP. V was pared by 1 base and J by 2 bases, with 5 bases between. The CDR3 loop spans 13 amino acids. CDR3 bases: TGTGCTAGTGGTTTGGACGCTCAAGAGACCCAGTACTTC. Protein product: CASGLDAQETQYF.

The chain is built from TRBV30 and TRBJ1-2; the D gene is possibly TRBD1 (5 bases). V gave up 0 bases and J gave up 4 bases, with 15 bases separating them. Germline CDR1 GTSNPN, CDR2 SVGIG (reference sequence). There are 15 residues in the CDR3. The CDR3 region has the DNA TGTGCCTGGAGTGTAGCCCGGGCAGGGACCTATGGCTACACCTTC. Protein product: CAWSVARAGTYGYTF.

This clone occurred a few times. Other DNA sequences in this specimen translate into the identical CDR3. This chain uses TRBV5-4 with TRBJ2-7; TRBD1 agrees at 7 bases. Germline V gene lookup returns CDR1 SGHNT and CDR2 YYREEE (reference sequence). With V trimmed by 2 bases and J by 2 bases, 1 base remained unmatched. This CDR3 has 13 residues. The CDR3 DNA reads TGTGCCAGCAGCTTAGACAGGGCCTACGAGCAGTACTTC. Translated, it gives CASSLDRAYEQYF.

This clone has only one observation. This chain uses TRBV6-6 with TRBJ2-2, with 7 positions matching TRBD1. CDR1 and CDR2 from the germline V gene are MNHNY and SVGAGI (reference sequence). The CDR3 sequence is 16 residues long. J was trimmed by 7 bases and V by 5 bases; bases with no gene match: 13. The CDR3 DNA reads as TGTGCCAGCAGTCAACAGGGGAGATTGGAATTCGGGGAGCTGTTTTTT. Translating it yields CASSQQGRLEFGELFF.

The V and J genes are TRBV6-1 and TRBJ1-2; 7 positions match TRBD1. This CDR3 spans 13 amino acids. The ends lost 7 bases at V and 8 bases at J; junction bases unmatched: 10. Germline CDR1 reads MNHNS; CDR2 reads SASEGT. The CDR3: CASIGTALYGYTF. The DNA for the CDR3 is TGTGCCAGCATAGGGACAGCGCTATACGGCTACACCTTC.

This clone was counted once. This chain joins TRBV28 and TRBJ2-7; no reliable D call. The V and J ends lost 5 bases and 2 bases respectively, with 7 bases between them. The CDR3 has 12 amino acids. Looked up from germline, CDR1 is MDHEN and CDR2 is SYDVKM. CDR3: CASSRLTYEQYF. For the CDR3, the DNA is TGTGCCAGCAGTCGGTTGACCTACGAGCAGTACTTC.

V is TRBV30 and J is TRBJ1-1; D gene unclear. CDR1 GTSNPN and CDR2 SVGIG come from the germline V gene (reference sequence). Trimming pared 0 bases from V and 6 bases from J, leaving 8 bases between. The CDR3 has 12 amino acids. CDR3 in DNA: TGTGCCTGGAGTGTAAACGTCGCTGAAGCTTTCTTT. Translated: CAWSVNVAEAFF.

The chain is built from TRBV28 and TRBJ1-5, with D perhaps matching TRBD1 (6 bases). CDR1 and CDR2 (germline): MDHEN, SYDVKM. Between the trimmed V and J ends, which lost 3 bases and 0 bases, there was a span of 15 bases. The CDR3 has 17 residues. The DNA of the CDR3 is TGTGCCAGCAGTTTTGAGGGGGGGCGATATAGCAATCAGCCCCAGCATTTT. Protein sequence: CASSFEGGRYSNQPQHF.